One sample yielded the 7 T cell receptor beta chains listed below, sequenced in a study of blood T cell repertoires in COVID-19. This table comes from immunoSEQ multiplex PCR, and its TCRdb copy is limited to in-frame clones, with some not included. The data show over 200,000 clones, approximately 84% seen once. What was sequenced was PBMCs or T cells enriched from blood (not recorded which). The receptors were sampled from a man aged 55 to 70 who had recovered from COVID-19.

The CDR3, as DNA: TGTGCCTGGAGCCTTACTTCGGACAGCATAATAGGGCCCCAGCATTTT. Protein sequence: CAWSLTSDSIIGPQHF. The chain joins TRBV30 to TRBJ1-5, with D possibly being TRBD1 (6 bases). The CDR3 totals 16 residues. CDR1 and CDR2 from the germline V gene are GTSNPN and SVGIG (reference sequence). Trimming took off 3 bases at V and 9 bases at J, with 24 bases between the two ends.

This clone was picked up one time. The rearrangement links TRBV6-1 to TRBJ1-4, with D unclear. Germline V CDR1 and CDR2: MNHNS, SASEGT. V dropped 3 bases and J dropped 8 bases, with 10 bases sitting between them. The CDR3 extends over 13 amino acids. The CDR3 loop is CASSDTRGEKLFF. The CDR3 DNA follows: TGTGCCAGCAGTGATACTAGAGGGGAAAAACTGTTTTTT.

The rearrangement uses TRBV7-8 and TRBJ1-1; D is possibly TRBD1 (6 bases). This CDR3 has 14 residues. Germline assignment: CDR1 SGHVS and CDR2 FQNEAQ. Deletions cut 5 bases from V and 4 bases from J, with 14 bases between. CDR3 residues: CASSANVGGTEAFF. The CDR3 DNA sequence: TGTGCCAGCAGCGCGAACGTAGGGGGCACTGAAGCTTTCTTT.

This chain uses TRBV27 with TRBJ2-2, with TRBD2 matching 7 bases. The V and J ends lost 5 bases and 0 bases, in that order; junction bases with no gene match: 6. Germline assignment: CDR1 MNHEY and CDR2 SMNVEV (reference sequence). This CDR3 is built from 16 residues. CDR3 protein: CASSPAGGTNTGELFF. As DNA, the CDR3 is TGTGCCAGCAGTCCTGCCGGGGGGACGAACACCGGGGAGCTGTTTTTT.

The V and J genes are TRBV4-3 and TRBJ2-6, with 7 bases identical to TRBD1. After removal of 4 bases from V and 1 base from J, the junction contained 4 bases not matched to a gene. The CDR3 runs to 16 residues. Germline loops: CDR1 LGHNA, CDR2 YSLEER. CDR3 sequence (DNA): TGCGCCAGCAGCCGGGACAGCCGTTCTGGGGCCAACGTCCTGACTTTC. Protein sequence: CASSRDSRSGANVLTF.

This clone has a handful of counts. The chain employs TRBV5-1 and TRBJ2-3; 11 bases map to TRBD2. With 4 bases clipped from V and 4 bases from J, the junction kept 2 bases outside the gene matches. The CDR3 is 14 amino acids. Germline V gene sequence: CDR1 SGHRS, CDR2 YFSETQ. CDR3 protein: CASSPSGGSDTQYF. The DNA of the CDR3 is TGCGCCAGCAGCCCTAGCGGGGGGTCAGATACGCAGTATTTT.

This sequence joins TRBV10-3 and TRBJ2-7, with no clear D. This CDR3 spans 12 amino acids. The V and J ends lost 10 bases and 6 bases respectively, with 16 bases between them. Looked up from germline, CDR1 is ENHRY and CDR2 is SYGVKD. The CDR3 spells CATSAAVGEQYF. CDR3 coding DNA: TGTGCCACCTCCGCGGCGGTCGGCGAGCAGTACTTC.